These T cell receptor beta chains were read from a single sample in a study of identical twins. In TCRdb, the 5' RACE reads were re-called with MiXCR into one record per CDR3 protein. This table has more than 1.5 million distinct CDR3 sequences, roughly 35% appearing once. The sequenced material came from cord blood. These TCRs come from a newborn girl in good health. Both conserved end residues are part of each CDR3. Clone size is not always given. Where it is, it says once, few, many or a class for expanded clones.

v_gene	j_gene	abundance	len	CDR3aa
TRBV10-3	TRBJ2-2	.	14	CAISLRGDTGELFF
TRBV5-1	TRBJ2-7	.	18	CASSPIFRGGSSYNEQYF
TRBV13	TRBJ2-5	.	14	CASSRSWVGETQYF
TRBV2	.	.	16	CASIVEGGPSYNEQYF
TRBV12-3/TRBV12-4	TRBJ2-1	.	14	CASSLASLYNEQFF
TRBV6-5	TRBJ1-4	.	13	CASSRTVHEKLFF
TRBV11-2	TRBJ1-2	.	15	CASSHYRAEGYGYTF
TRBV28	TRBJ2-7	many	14	CASRRLAGSYEQYF
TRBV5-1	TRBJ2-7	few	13	CASSLNGFHEQYF
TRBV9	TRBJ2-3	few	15	CASSVVRGGTDTQYF
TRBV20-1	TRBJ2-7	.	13	CSGMGTGVYEQYF
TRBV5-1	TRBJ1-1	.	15	CASSSVYRGGTEAFF
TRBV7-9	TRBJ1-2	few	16	CASSPTGDRGHYGYTF
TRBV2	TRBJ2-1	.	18	CASSGLTGASSSYNEQFF
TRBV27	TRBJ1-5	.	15	CASSFPQGSNQPQHF
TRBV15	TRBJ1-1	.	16	CATSSGTGWADTEAFF
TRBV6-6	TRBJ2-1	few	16	CASSYLSSGGYNEQFF
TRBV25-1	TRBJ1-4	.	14	CASRRGGYNEKLFF
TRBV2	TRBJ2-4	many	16	CASSEPAALAKNIQYF
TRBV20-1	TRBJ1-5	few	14	CSAAGQLRDQPQHF
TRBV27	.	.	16	CASRRKGTGEAYEQYF
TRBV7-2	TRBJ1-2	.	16	CASSLAAPGGGYGYTF
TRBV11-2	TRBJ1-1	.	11	CAGGQRHEAFF
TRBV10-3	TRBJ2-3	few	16	CAISESAFRVTDTQYF
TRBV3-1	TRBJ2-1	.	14	CASSQDLAVHEQFF
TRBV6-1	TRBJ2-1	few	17	CASSRTSGGVAYNEQFF
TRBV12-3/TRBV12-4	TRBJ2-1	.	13	CGSEATAYNEQFF
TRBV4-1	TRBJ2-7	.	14	CASSQLGLADEQYF
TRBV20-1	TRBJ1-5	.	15	CSPREGVYSNQPQHF
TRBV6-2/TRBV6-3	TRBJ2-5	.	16	CASSQTSGWYQETQYF
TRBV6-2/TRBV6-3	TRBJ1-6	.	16	CASSSGTAGANSPLHF
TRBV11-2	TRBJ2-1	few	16	CASSSLSGATYNEQFF
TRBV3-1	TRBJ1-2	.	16	CASSPYAAGNGYGYTF
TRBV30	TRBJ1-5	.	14	CAWSALGRDQPQHF
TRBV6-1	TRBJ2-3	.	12	CASKAGRDTQYF
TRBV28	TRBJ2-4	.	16	CASSFRTHLAKNIQYF
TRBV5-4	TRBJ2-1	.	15	CASSPRGLADNEQFF
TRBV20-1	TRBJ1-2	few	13	CSALGSRDYGYTF
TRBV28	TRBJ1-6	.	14	CASSGPRGNSPLHF
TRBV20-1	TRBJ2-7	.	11	CTGSDSYEQYF
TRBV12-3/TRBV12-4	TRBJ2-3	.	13	CASSWTRADAQYF
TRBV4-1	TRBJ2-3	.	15	CASSQVPSSTDTQYF
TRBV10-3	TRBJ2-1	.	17	CAISESRGQGASNEQFF
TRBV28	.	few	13	CASARKETYEQYF
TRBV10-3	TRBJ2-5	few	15	CAISELYTSFNEQYF
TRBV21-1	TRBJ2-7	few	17	CASSKHGTSGGEDEQYF
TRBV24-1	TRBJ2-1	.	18	CATSDLSTGTGAYNEQFF
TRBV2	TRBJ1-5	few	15	CASSVSRQLNQPQHF
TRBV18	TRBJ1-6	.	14	CASSLTGTISPLHF
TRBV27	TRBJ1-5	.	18	CASRLFPTGGRGNQPQHF